What follows are 29 T cell receptor beta chains derived from one specimen sequenced in a study of blood T cell repertoires in COVID-19. Generated by immunoSEQ multiplex PCR, the TCRdb table keeps only in-frame clones and is missing some. The data hold 250,000 to 300,000 clones, with around 86% observed a single time. The sample comprised peripheral blood. The receptors shown here come from a woman aged 55-75 years with active or convalescent COVID-19.

CDR3 sequence (DNA): TGTGCCTGGGCCCATAGCAATCAGCCCCAGCATTTT. Its translation: CAWAHSNQPQHF. The chain links TRBV30 to TRBJ1-5, with unresolved D. The V end lost 5 bases, the J end lost 0 bases, and 5 bases lay between the germline ends. From germline, CDR1 is GTSNPN and CDR2 SVGIG (reference sequence). The CDR3 has 12 amino acids.

CDR3 loop: CATSRRQAGQPQHF. The CDR3 bases are TGTGCCACCAGCAGGCGACAGGCGGGTCAGCCCCAGCATTTT. The chain has TRBV15 and TRBJ1-5; a possible D gene is TRBD1 (6 bases). CDR1 and CDR2 from the germline V gene are LNHNV and YYDKDF (reference sequence). The V end lost 3 bases, the J end lost 6 bases, and 12 bases lay between the germline ends. The CDR3 runs 14 residues.

For the CDR3, the DNA is TGCGCCAGCAGCCAACCCGGTCTGAGGGATGAAAAACTGTTTTTT. It is translated as CASSQPGLRDEKLFF. The gene calls are TRBV4-1 and TRBJ1-4; D call uncertain. Germline CDR1 is MGHRA and CDR2 is YSYEKL. Trimming removed 2 bases from V and 6 bases from J, with 13 bases in between. This CDR3 has 15 amino acids.

V is TRBV2 and J is TRBJ1-5, with 9 bases lining up with TRBD1. CDR1 SNHLY and CDR2 FYNNEI come from the germline V gene. The CDR3 has 16 amino acids. Germline trimming cut 5 bases from V and 4 bases from J; bases unmatched to any gene: 9. CDR3 nucleotide sequence: TGTGCCAGCAGTACGGACAGGGGAGAGGGTAATCAGCCCCAGCATTTT. Protein product: CASSTDRGEGNQPQHF.

This clone appeared a single time. V gene TRBV6-6 combines with J gene TRBJ2-3, with D possibly TRBD1 on 6 matching bases. Germline V CDR1 and CDR2: MNHNY, SVGAGI (reference sequence). The CDR3 has 16 amino acids. V was cut by 7 bases and J by 2 bases, with 19 bases left in between. CDR3 in amino acids: CASNKPTGGPTDTQYF. The CDR3, as DNA: TGTGCCAGCAATAAACCGACAGGAGGCCCCACAGATACGCAGTATTTT.

The CDR3 is CASSYSGGSGTEAFF. The CDR3 nucleotides are TGTGCCAGCAGTTACTCGGGGGGAAGTGGCACTGAAGCTTTCTTT. The chain is built from TRBV6-5 and TRBJ1-1; D may be TRBD1 (5 bases). Trimming removed 0 bases from V and 4 bases from J, with 12 bases in between. This CDR3 region has 15 residues. Germline V CDR1 and CDR2: MNHEY, SVGAGI.

The chain carries TRBV3-1 (or the pseudogene TRBV3-2) and TRBJ1-2; D call uncertain. V lost 0 bases, J lost 2 bases, and 16 bases lay in between. This CDR3 spans 17 amino acids. Germline V gene lookup returns CDR1 LGHDT and CDR2 YNNKEL (reference sequence). CDR3 bases: TGTGCCAGCAGCCAAGATTCCGGACGGGGAATAAACTATGGCTACACCTTC. Protein product: CASSQDSGRGINYGYTF.

The chain uses TRBV4-1 and TRBJ2-6; 7 nucleotides align to TRBD1. V lost 3 bases to trimming and J lost 0 bases; unmatched junction nucleotides: 17. This CDR3 has 21 amino acids. The germline V gene encodes CDR1 MGHRA and CDR2 YSYEKL. The DNA for the CDR3 is TGCGCCAGCAGCCACCCGCCTCTGACAGGGTACCCAAACTCTGGGGCCAACGTCCTGACTTTC. Translating gives CASSHPPLTGYPNSGANVLTF.

The J gene is TRBJ1-1, the V gene TRBV10-3, with D perhaps TRBD1 (6 bases). There are 15 residues in the CDR3. Germline V gene sequence: CDR1 ENHRY, CDR2 SYGVKD. The V and J ends lost 4 bases and 2 bases respectively, with 14 bases between them. The CDR3 spells CAISGLTGTNTEAFF. For the CDR3, the DNA is TGTGCCATCAGTGGGCTAACAGGGACAAACACTGAAGCTTTCTTT.

The V call is TRBV9, the J call TRBJ2-2; 7 nucleotides line up with TRBD1. The germline CDR1 and CDR2 sequences are SGDLS and YYNGEE. The CDR3 runs to 17 residues. Germline trimming cut 0 bases from V and 0 bases from J; bases unmatched to any gene: 5. In nucleotides, the CDR3 is TGTGCCAGCAGCGTAGCCTCGACAGGGCCGAACACCGGGGAGCTGTTTTTT. Translated: CASSVASTGPNTGELFF. The full variable domain, rest sourced from reference TRBV9 and TRBJ2-2, is DSGVTQTPKHLITATGQRVTLRCSPRSGDLSVYWYQQSLDQGLQFLIQYYNGEERAKGNILERFSAQQFPDLHSELNLSSLELGDSALYFCASSVASTGPNTGELFFGEGSRLTVL.

This clone was seen a single time. The chain links TRBV9 to TRBJ2-3; D is uncertain. The V end lost 0 bases, the J end lost 4 bases, and 9 bases lay between the germline ends. This CDR3 is 14 amino acids long. Germline V CDR1 and CDR2: SGDLS, YYNGEE. CDR3 residues: CASSVGATADTQYF. CDR3 nucleotides: TGTGCCAGCAGCGTAGGGGCTACTGCAGATACGCAGTATTTT.

The chain recombines TRBV7-9 with TRBJ2-7; D may be TRBD1 (6 bases). The ends were cut back, 5 bases at V and 0 bases at J, with 8 bases in the middle. This CDR3 has 13 residues. The germline gives CDR1 SEHNR, CDR2 FQNEAQ (reference sequence). The CDR3 loop reads CASSTGYSYEQYF. The CDR3 DNA is TGTGCCAGCAGCACAGGGTACTCCTACGAGCAGTACTTC.

V and J are TRBV19 and TRBJ2-1; D unresolved. V lost 1 base and J lost 0, with 13 bases in between. This CDR3 has 17 amino acids. Germline-derived CDR1 and CDR2 are LNHDA and SQIVND (reference sequence). The DNA for the CDR3 is TGTGCCAGTAGTATAGGCAGACTTCTTAGCTCCTACAATGAGCAGTTCTTC. It specifies CASSIGRLLSSYNEQFF.

The CDR3, as DNA: TGTGCCAGCAGCCAAGCTGAGCAGTACTTC. The encoded protein is CASSQAEQYF. J is TRBJ2-7 and V is TRBV3-1 (or the pseudogene TRBV3-2); unclear D gene. Trimming pared 1 base from V and 7 bases from J, leaving 2 bases between. Looked up from germline, CDR1 is LGHDT and CDR2 is YNNKEL (reference sequence). CDR3 size: 10 residues.

This clone occurred once. This rearrangement joins TRBV7-2 to TRBJ1-4, with a possible D match to TRBD1 (6 bases). CDR3 length equals 14 residues. Germline CDR1 reads SGHTA; CDR2 reads FQGNSA. The ends were cut back, 5 bases at V and 7 bases at J, with 14 bases in the middle. The CDR3 region is CASSLAGTLEKLFF. CDR3 coding DNA: TGTGCCAGCAGCCTCGCCGGGACACTTGAAAAACTGTTTTTT.

The J gene is TRBJ2-3, the V gene TRBV6-2 or TRBV6-3, with 8 bases lining up with TRBD2. From germline, CDR1 is MNHEY and CDR2 SVGEGT. With 6 bases clipped from V and 6 bases from J, the junction kept 8 bases outside the gene matches. The CDR3 extends over 14 amino acids. The chain's CDR3 is CASSPGGASDTQYF. CDR3 nucleotide sequence: TGTGCCAGCAGCCCCGGGGGGGCCTCGGATACGCAGTATTTT.

The V and J genes are TRBV6-5 and TRBJ2-5, with D tentatively TRBD1 (6 bases). V lost 0 bases, J lost 7 bases, and 12 bases lay in between. Germline V lookup: CDR1 MNHEY, CDR2 SVGAGI. The CDR3 is 14 amino acids. The CDR3 bases are TGTGCCAGCAGTTACTCGGGGGCAGGGAGGACCCAGTACTTC. As protein: CASSYSGAGRTQYF.

The genes are TRBV3-1 (or the pseudogene TRBV3-2) and TRBJ1-2; D gene ambiguous. V was trimmed by 1 base and J by 8 bases, leaving 17 bases between them. The length of the CDR3 is 15 residues. The germline CDR1 and CDR2 sequences are LGHDT and YNNKEL (reference sequence). The CDR3 DNA follows: TGTGCCAGCAGCCAAGCGAGTCGTCCCGGGGAGGGCTACACCTTC. Its protein is CASSQASRPGEGYTF.

The chain uses TRBV6-5 and TRBJ1-1, with a weak D call TRBD1 (5 bases). The CDR3 length is 13 residues. The germline gives CDR1 MNHEY, CDR2 SVGAGI. Trimming left V 5 bases short and J 1 base short, with 8 bases between. The CDR3 protein is CASSKGWNTEAFF. The CDR3 DNA reads as TGTGCCAGCAGTAAGGGGTGGAACACTGAAGCTTTCTTT.

Points on this clone: The germline gene is not matched at one end of the junction; a read error may be the cause. The chain carries TRBV7-7 and TRBJ2-5; D perhaps matches TRBD1 (8 bases). Germline CDR1 reads SSHAT; CDR2 reads FNYEAQ (reference sequence). The CDR3 runs to 15 residues. This CDR3 reads CASSVNRGGEETQYF. The CDR3 DNA reads as TGTGCTAGCAGCGTGAACAGGGGGGGGGAAGAGACCCAGTACTTC.

This chain links TRBV2 with TRBJ2-1, with D possibly TRBD1 on 6 matching bases. Germline CDR1 is SNHLY and CDR2 is FYNNEI. V lost 8 bases, J lost 2 bases, and 13 bases lay in between. This CDR3 spans 14 amino acids. CDR3 amino acids: CASGPTGTYNEQFF. As DNA, the CDR3 is TGTGCCAGCGGGCCGACAGGAACCTACAATGAGCAGTTCTTC.

The table lists this clone with a few counts. The V call is TRBV4-2, the J call TRBJ2-1; D may be TRBD2 (5 bases). V was cut by 1 base and J by 8 bases, with 12 bases left in between. The CDR3 is 14 amino acids. Looked up from germline, CDR1 is LGHNA and CDR2 is YNFKEQ. The CDR3 DNA is TGTGCCAGCAGCCAAGGGAGGACCCTCGATGAGCAGTTCTTC. Protein: CASSQGRTLDEQFF.

The V call is TRBV19, the J call TRBJ1-5, with TRBD1 as a possible D gene (6 bases). This CDR3 comprises 15 residues. The V gene lost 7 bases and the J gene lost 4 bases, with 17 bases spanning the gap. Germline V gene data show CDR1 as LNHDA and CDR2 as SQIVND (reference sequence). The chain's CDR3 is CASTDVGGSNQPQHF. In nucleotides, the CDR3 is TGTGCCAGTACCGATGTTGGGGGCTCAAATCAGCCCCAGCATTTT.

This clone was observed a single time. V and J are TRBV11-2 and TRBJ1-3, with D possibly TRBD1 on 6 matching bases. In germline, CDR1 is SGHAT, CDR2 FQNNGV. This CDR3 is built from 16 residues. V dropped 3 bases and J dropped 2 bases, with 14 bases sitting between them. The CDR3 sequence is CASSLAGGAAGNTIYF. For the CDR3, the DNA is TGTGCCAGCAGCTTGGCGGGGGGCGCGGCTGGAAACACCATATATTTT.

This clone was recorded only once. The chain's CDR3 is CASSLLGYNTEAFF. The CDR3 DNA is TGTGCCAGCAGCTTACTAGGATATAACACTGAAGCTTTCTTT. This chain links TRBV7-9 with TRBJ1-1, with D unclear. Trimming took 2 bases from V and 2 from J, leaving 9 bases between them. Germline CDR1 and CDR2: SEHNR and FQNEAQ (reference sequence). CDR3 length: 14 amino acids.

The chain carries TRBV27 and TRBJ2-3; 8 nucleotides align to TRBD1. Trimming at V came to 5 bases and at J to 0 bases, leaving 4 bases not matched to a gene. Germline V gives CDR1 MNHEY, CDR2 SMNVEV (reference sequence). The CDR3 consists of 15 residues. CDR3 DNA sequence: TGTGCCAGCAGTCCACACAGGGGGAGCACAGATACGCAGTATTTT. Its translation is CASSPHRGSTDTQYF.

The V and J genes are TRBV2 and TRBJ1-2, with D possibly matching TRBD1 (5 bases). The V gene's germline CDR1 is SNHLY and CDR2 FYNNEI. V shed 2 bases and J shed 8 bases, with 18 bases lying between them. CDR3 size: 15 residues. This CDR3 reads CASSEWQGRSSGYTF. In nucleotides, the CDR3 is TGTGCCAGCAGTGAATGGCAGGGAAGGTCCAGCGGCTACACCTTC.

The chain uses TRBV27 and TRBJ1-1, with 7 bases lining up with TRBD1. The CDR3 extends over 14 amino acids. The germline V gene has CDR1 MNHEY and CDR2 SMNVEV (reference sequence). J lost 6 bases, V lost 2 bases, and 6 bases had no gene match. CDR3 in DNA: TGTGCCAGCAGTTTAGGCCTCAGGGGGGCTGAAGCTTTCTTT. Protein product: CASSLGLRGAEAFF.

This chain joins TRBV28 and TRBJ2-7; TRBD2 agrees at 7 bases. The length of the CDR3 is 14 residues. The ends lost 2 bases at V and 6 bases at J; junction bases unmatched: 7. CDR1 and CDR2 from the germline V gene are MDHEN and SYDVKM. CDR3 sequence reads: CASSLTGGIAEQYF. In DNA form, the CDR3 reads TGTGCCAGCAGTTTAACCGGGGGGATCGCCGAGCAGTACTTC.